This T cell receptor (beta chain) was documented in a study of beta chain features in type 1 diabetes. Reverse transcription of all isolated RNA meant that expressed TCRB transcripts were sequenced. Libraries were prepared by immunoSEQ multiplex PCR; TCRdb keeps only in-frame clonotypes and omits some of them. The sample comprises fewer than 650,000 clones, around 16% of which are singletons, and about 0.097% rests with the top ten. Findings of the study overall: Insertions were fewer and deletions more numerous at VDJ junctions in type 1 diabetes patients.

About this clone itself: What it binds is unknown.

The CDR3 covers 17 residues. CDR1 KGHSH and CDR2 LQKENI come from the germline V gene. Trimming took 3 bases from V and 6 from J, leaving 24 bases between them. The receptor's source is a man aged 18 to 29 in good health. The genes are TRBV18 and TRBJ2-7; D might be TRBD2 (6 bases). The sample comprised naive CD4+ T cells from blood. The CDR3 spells CASSPRSGDPTLSEQYF. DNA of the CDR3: TGTGCCAGCTCACCTCGCTCGGGGGACCCTACCCTAAGCGAGCAGTACTTC.